This is a list of T cell receptor beta chains from one sample in a study of blood T cell repertoires in COVID-19. Profiled with immunoSEQ multiplex PCR; TCRdb holds only in-frame clones, not every one. Among tens of thousands of clones listed, around 89% were seen once. Sequencing input: peripheral blood. These receptors were collected from a man between 65 and 79 years old with active or convalescent COVID-19. Both conserved end residues are part of each CDR3. D genes are given only for firm matches. The size field is filled for only some rows; it gives once, few, many or a size class.

J,length,D,size,V,CDR3,DNA
TRBJ2-5,15,TRBD1,once,TRBV5-4,CASSLDARGQETQYF,TGTGCCAGCAGCCTGGACGCCAGGGGGCAAGAGACCCAGTACTTC
TRBJ1-5,14,TRBD1,.,TRBV27,CASSLGQGNQPQHF,TGTGCCAGCAGTCTGGGACAGGGCAATCAGCCCCAGCATTTT
TRBJ2-1,11,.,.,TRBV12-5,CASGLVQEQFF,TGTGCTAGTGGTTTGGTTCAAGAGCAGTTCTTC
TRBJ1-1,15,.,.,TRBV5-1,CASSPLVLAGTEAFF,TGCGCCAGCAGCCCCTTGGTTTTGGCAGGCACTGAAGCTTTCTTT
TRBJ2-6,17,TRBD1,.,TRBV28,CASSLSTGGLRANVLTF,TGTGCCAGCAGTTTATCGACAGGGGGCCTTCGGGCCAACGTCCTGACTTTC
TRBJ2-6,19,TRBD1,.,TRBV10-3,CAISDRTGYASSGANVLTF,TGTGCCATCAGTGACAGGACAGGGTATGCAAGCTCTGGGGCCAACGTCCTGACTTTC
TRBJ2-1,13,.,.,TRBV30,CAWSRDNYNEQFF,TGTGCCTGGAGTCGCGACAACTACAATGAGCAGTTCTTC
TRBJ2-7,18,TRBD1,.,TRBV15,CATSRDLRPGQLTYEQYF,TGTGCCACCAGCAGAGATCTCCGCCCGGGACAGTTAACCTACGAGCAGTACTTC
TRBJ1-4,16,TRBD1,.,TRBV5-1,CASSLGQGAGNEKLFF,TGCGCCAGCAGCTTGGGACAGGGGGCGGGTAATGAAAAACTGTTTTTT
TRBJ2-7,15,.,.,TRBV9,CASSVGPGQTDEQYF,TGTGCCAGCAGCGTAGGGCCAGGACAGACGGACGAGCAGTACTTC
TRBJ2-2,18,TRBD2,.,TRBV3-1/TRBV3-2,CASTPLVTSGNLAGELFF,TGTGCCAGCACCCCCCTTGTGACTAGCGGGAACCTCGCCGGGGAGCTGTTTTTT
TRBJ2-1,14,.,once,TRBV7-2,CASSLAQGGNEQFF,TGTGCCAGCAGCCTCGCTCAGGGTGGCAATGAGCAGTTCTTC